The 6 T cell receptor beta chains given below trace back to one sample, sequenced in a study of blood T cell repertoires in COVID-19. The data were produced by immunoSEQ multiplex PCR, yet TCRdb's version contains in-frame clones alone and is incomplete. The sample has around 200,000 clones, 85% seen once. What was sequenced was PBMCs or T cells enriched from blood (not recorded which). These receptors were obtained from a man in his forties who had recovered from COVID-19.

V usage is TRBV9 and J usage is TRBJ2-5, with TRBD2 matching 15 bases. V trimming: 0 bases; J trimming: 2 bases; junction bases outside the gene matches: 5. The CDR3 consists of 18 residues. Germline V CDR1 and CDR2: SGDLS, YYNGEE. For the CDR3, the DNA is TGTGCCAGCAGCGTAGGTGTGGGACTAGCGGGAGGACAAGAGACCCAGTACTTC. Translation gives CASSVGVGLAGGQETQYF. The whole variable domain, remainder taken from reference TRBV9 and TRBJ2-5, is DSGVTQTPKHLITATGQRVTLRCSPRSGDLSVYWYQQSLDQGLQFLIQYYNGEERAKGNILERFSAQQFPDLHSELNLSSLELGDSALYFCASSVGVGLAGGQETQYFGPGTRLLVL.

This clone was counted once. This chain connects TRBV7-3 to TRBJ2-1, with unresolved D. Germline-derived CDR1 and CDR2 are SGHTA and FQGTGA. CDR3 size: 11 residues. The germline V and J ends were trimmed by 2 bases and 10 bases, with 6 bases remaining between them. The CDR3, as DNA: TGTGCCAGCAGCTTAGGCAACGAGCAGTTCTTC. Translating gives CASSLGNEQFF. Drawing the rest from reference TRBV7-3 and TRBJ2-1, the complete variable domain is GAGVSQTPSNKVTEKGKYVELRCDPISGHTALYWYRQSLGQGPEFLIYFQGTGAADDSGLPNDRFFAVRPEGSVSTLKIQRTERGDSAVYLCASSLGNEQFFGPGTRLTVL.

The chain joins TRBV30 to TRBJ2-3; tentative D call: TRBD2 (5 bases). Trimming left V 1 base short and J 4 bases short, with 9 bases between. The CDR3 has 13 amino acids. Germline loops: CDR1 GTSNPN, CDR2 SVGIG (reference sequence). CDR3 residues: CAWSGLPPDTQYF. The CDR3 DNA reads TGTGCCTGGAGTGGACTACCACCAGATACGCAGTATTTT.

The chain links TRBV7-3 to TRBJ2-7; 10 bases map to TRBD1. The trim removed 4 bases at V and 2 bases at J, leaving 2 bases unmatched. The CDR3 has 14 residues. Germline CDR1 and CDR2: SGHTA and FQGTGA. The CDR3 coding sequence is TGTGCCAGCAGCTCGACAGGGGGCACCTACGAGCAGTACTTC. This gives the protein CASSSTGGTYEQYF.

This rearrangement joins TRBV27 to TRBJ1-2; TRBD1 matches at 9 bases. Trimming at V came to 8 bases and at J to 4 bases, leaving 11 bases not matched to a gene. The CDR3 is made up of 15 amino acids. CDR1 and CDR2 (germline): MNHEY, SMNVEV (reference sequence). The DNA of the CDR3 is TGTGCCAGCGGTAGCACCGGGACAGGGTCCTATGGCTACACCTTC. Its translation is CASGSTGTGSYGYTF.

The chain combines TRBV5-6 with TRBJ1-4; the D gene is possibly TRBD1 (5 bases). The CDR3 length is 14 residues. Germline V gene lookup returns CDR1 SGHDT and CDR2 YYEEEE. Trimming removed 0 bases from V and 4 bases from J, with 7 bases in between. CDR3 protein: CASSLAGHNEKLFF. CDR3 DNA sequence: TGTGCCAGCAGCTTGGCAGGGCATAATGAAAAACTGTTTTTT.